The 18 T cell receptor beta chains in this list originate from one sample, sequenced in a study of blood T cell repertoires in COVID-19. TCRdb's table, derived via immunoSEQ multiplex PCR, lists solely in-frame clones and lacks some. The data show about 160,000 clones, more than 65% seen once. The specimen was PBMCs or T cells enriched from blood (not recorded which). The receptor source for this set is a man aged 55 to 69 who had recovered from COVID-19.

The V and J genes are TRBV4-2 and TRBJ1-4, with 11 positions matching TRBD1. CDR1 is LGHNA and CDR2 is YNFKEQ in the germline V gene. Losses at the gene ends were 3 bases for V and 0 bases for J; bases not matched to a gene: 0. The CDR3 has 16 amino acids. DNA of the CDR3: TGTGCCAGCAGCCAGGGACAGGGGGCAACTAATGAAAAACTGTTTTTT. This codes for CASSQGQGATNEKLFF.

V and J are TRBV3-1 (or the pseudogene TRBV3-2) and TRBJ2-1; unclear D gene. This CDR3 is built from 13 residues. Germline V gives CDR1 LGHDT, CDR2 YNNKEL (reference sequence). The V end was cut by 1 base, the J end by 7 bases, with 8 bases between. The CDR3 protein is CASSQVLQNEQFF. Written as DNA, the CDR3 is TGTGCCAGCAGCCAAGTTTTACAGAATGAGCAGTTCTTC.

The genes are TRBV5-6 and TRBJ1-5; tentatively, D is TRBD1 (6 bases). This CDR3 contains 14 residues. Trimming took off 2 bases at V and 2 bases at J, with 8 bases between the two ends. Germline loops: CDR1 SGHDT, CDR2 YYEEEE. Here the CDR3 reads CASSFAGGNQPQHF. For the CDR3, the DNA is TGTGCCAGCAGCTTTGCAGGGGGCAATCAGCCCCAGCATTTT.

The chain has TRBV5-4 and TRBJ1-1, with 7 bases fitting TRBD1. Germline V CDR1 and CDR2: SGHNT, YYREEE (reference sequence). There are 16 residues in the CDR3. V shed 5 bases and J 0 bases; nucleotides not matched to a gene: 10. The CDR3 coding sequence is TGTGCCAGCAGATCCCCGACAGGGTCCATGAACACTGAAGCTTTCTTT. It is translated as CASRSPTGSMNTEAFF.

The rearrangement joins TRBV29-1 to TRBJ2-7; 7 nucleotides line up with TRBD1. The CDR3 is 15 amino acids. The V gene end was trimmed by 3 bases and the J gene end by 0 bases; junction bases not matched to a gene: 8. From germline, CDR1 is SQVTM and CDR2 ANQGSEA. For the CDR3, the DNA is TGCAGCGTTGACCCCGGACAGGATAGCTCCTACGAGCAGTACTTC. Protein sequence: CSVDPGQDSSYEQYF.

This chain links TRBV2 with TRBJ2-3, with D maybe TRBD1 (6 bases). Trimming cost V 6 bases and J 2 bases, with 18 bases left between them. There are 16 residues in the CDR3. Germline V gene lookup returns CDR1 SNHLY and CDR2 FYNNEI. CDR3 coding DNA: TGTGCCAGCAGCCCAACTAGGGGGAACCCCACAGATACGCAGTATTTT. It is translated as CASSPTRGNPTDTQYF.

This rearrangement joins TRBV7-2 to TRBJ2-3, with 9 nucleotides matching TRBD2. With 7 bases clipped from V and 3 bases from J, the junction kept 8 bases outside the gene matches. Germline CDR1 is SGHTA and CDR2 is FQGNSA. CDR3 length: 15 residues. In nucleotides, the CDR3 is TGTGCCAGCAAAAGGGAGAGCGGGGGGACAGATACGCAGTATTTT. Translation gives CASKRESGGTDTQYF.

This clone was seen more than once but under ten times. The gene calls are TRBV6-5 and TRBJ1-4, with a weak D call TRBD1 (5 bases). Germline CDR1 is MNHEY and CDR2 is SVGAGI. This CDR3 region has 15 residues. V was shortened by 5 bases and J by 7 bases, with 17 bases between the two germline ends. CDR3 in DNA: TGTGCCAGCAGTCCCCAGGGCCCTCAGGGTGAAAAACTGTTTTTT. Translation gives CASSPQGPQGEKLFF.

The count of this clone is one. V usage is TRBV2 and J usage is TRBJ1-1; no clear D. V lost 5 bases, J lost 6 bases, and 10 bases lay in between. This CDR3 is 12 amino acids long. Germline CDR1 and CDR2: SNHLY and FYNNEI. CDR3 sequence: CASSREVPEAFF. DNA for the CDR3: TGTGCCAGCAGTAGAGAAGTTCCTGAAGCTTTCTTT.

The CDR3 DNA follows: TGTGCCAGCAGCGACGGACAGGGGACTAGCAATCAGCCCCAGCATTTT. It yields the protein CASSDGQGTSNQPQHF. The rearrangement links TRBV9 to TRBJ1-5; 9 bases agree with TRBD1. This CDR3 has 16 residues. The germline V gene has CDR1 SGDLS and CDR2 YYNGEE. V lost 3 bases, J lost 0 bases, and 4 bases stayed unmatched.

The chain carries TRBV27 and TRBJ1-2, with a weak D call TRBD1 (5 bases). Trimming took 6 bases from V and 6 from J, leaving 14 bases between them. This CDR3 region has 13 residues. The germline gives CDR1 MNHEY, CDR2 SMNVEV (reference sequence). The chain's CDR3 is CASSGRAGDGYTF. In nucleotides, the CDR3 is TGTGCCAGCAGCGGCAGGGCTGGGGATGGCTACACCTTC.

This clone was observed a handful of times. In DNA, the CDR3 is TGTGCCAGTAGTATACAGGGCACTGAAGCTTTCTTT. Its translation: CASSIQGTEAFF. The V call is TRBV19, the J call TRBJ1-1; perhaps TRBD1 as D (5 bases). The CDR3 is 12 amino acids. Germline CDR1 is LNHDA and CDR2 is SQIVND (reference sequence). The V gene lost 2 bases and the J gene lost 4 bases, with 5 bases spanning the gap.

CDR3 sequence reads: CASSLRQRYEQYF. For the CDR3, the DNA is TGTGCCAGCAGTTTGCGACAGAGATACGAGCAGTACTTC. The chain employs TRBV28 and TRBJ2-7, with a tentative D call TRBD1 (5 bases). The CDR3 loop spans 13 amino acids. V was clipped by 3 bases and J by 4 bases, with 10 bases between them. From germline, CDR1 is MDHEN and CDR2 SYDVKM.

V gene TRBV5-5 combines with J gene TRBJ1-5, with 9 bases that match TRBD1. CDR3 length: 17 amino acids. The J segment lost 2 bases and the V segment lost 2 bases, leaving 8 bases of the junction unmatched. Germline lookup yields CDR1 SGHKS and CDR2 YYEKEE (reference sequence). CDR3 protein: CASSFGITGGGNQPQHF. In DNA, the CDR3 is TGTGCCAGCAGCTTTGGGATTACAGGGGGCGGCAATCAGCCCCAGCATTTT.

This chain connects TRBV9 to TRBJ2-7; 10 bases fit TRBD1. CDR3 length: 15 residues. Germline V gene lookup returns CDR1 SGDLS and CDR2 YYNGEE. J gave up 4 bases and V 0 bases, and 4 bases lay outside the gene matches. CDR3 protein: CASSVGQGAPYEQYF. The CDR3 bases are TGTGCCAGCAGCGTAGGACAGGGGGCTCCATACGAGCAGTACTTC.

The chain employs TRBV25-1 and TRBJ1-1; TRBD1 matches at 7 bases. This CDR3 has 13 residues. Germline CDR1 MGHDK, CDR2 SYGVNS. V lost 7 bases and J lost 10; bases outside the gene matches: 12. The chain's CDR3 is CASTSPGGSAAFF. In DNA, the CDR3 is TGTGCCAGCACATCTCCAGGGGGTAGTGCAGCTTTCTTT.

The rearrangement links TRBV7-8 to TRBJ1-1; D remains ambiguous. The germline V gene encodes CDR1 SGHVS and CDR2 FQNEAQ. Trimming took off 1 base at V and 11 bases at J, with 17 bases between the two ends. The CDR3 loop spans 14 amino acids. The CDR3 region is CASSLESEGSAAFF. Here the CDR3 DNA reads TGTGCCAGCAGCTTAGAATCGGAGGGTTCAGCTGCTTTCTTT.

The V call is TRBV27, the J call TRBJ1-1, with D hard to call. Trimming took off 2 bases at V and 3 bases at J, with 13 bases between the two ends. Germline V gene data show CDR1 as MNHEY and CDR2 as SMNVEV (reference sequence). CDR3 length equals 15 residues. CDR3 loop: CASSLIGATYTEAFF. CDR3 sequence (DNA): TGTGCCAGCAGTTTAATAGGCGCGACTTACACTGAAGCTTTCTTT.